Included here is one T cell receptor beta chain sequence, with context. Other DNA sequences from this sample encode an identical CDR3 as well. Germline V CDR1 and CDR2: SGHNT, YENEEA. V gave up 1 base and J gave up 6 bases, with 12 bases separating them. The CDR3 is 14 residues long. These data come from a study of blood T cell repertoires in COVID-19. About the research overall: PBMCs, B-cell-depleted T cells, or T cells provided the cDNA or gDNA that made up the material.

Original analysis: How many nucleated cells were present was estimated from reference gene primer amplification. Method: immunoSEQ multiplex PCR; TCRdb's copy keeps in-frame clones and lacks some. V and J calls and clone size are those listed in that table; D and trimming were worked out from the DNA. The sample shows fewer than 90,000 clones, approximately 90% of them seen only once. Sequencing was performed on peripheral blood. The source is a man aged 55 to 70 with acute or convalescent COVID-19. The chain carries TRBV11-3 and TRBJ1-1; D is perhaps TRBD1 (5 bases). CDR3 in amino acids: CASSLGTGGAEAFF. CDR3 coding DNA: TGTGCCAGCAGCTTAGGGACGGGGGGGGCTGAAGCTTTCTTT. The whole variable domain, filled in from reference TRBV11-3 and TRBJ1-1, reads EAGVVQSPRYKIIEKKQPVAFWCNPISGHNTLYWYLQNLGQGPELLIRYENEEAVDDSQLPKDRFSAERLKGVDSTLKIQPAELGDSAVYLCASSLGTGGAEAFFGQGTRLTVV.